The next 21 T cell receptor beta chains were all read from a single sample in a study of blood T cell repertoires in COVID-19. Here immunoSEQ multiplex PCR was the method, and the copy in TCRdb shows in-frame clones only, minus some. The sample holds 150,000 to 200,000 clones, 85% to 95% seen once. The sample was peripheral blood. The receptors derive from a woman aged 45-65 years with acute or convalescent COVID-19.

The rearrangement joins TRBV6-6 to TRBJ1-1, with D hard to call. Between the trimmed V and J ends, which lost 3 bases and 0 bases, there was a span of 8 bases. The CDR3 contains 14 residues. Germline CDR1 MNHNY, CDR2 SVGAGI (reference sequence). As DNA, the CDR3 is TGTGCCAGCAGTTATAAGAGTCTGAACACTGAAGCTTTCTTT. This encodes CASSYKSLNTEAFF.

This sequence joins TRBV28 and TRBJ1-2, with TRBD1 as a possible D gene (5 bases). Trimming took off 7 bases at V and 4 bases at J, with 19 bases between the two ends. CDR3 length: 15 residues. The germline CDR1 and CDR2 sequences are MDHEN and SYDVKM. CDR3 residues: CASIKAIPGGYGYTF. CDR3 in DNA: TGTGCCAGCATCAAAGCCATTCCGGGGGGCTATGGCTACACCTTC.

The CDR3 nucleotides read TGTGCCAGCAGCTTAGCGCGACGGGACAGAGTCTCTGGGGCCAACGTCCTGACTTTC. Protein product: CASSLARRDRVSGANVLTF. V and J are TRBV7-9 and TRBJ2-6, with 7 positions matching TRBD1. The CDR3 covers 19 residues. From germline, CDR1 is SEHNR and CDR2 FQNEAQ (reference sequence). The J segment lost 0 bases and the V segment lost 0 bases, leaving 8 bases of the junction unmatched.

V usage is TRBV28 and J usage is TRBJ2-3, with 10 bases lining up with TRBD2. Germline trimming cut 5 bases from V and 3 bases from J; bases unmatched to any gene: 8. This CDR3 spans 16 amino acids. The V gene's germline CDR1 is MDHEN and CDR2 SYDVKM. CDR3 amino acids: CASSPLAGEGTDTQYF. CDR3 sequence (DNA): TGTGCCAGCAGTCCCCTAGCGGGAGAAGGGACAGATACGCAGTATTTT. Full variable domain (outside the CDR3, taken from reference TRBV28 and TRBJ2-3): DVKVTQSSRYLVKRTGEKVFLECVQDMDHENMFWYRQDPGLGLRLIYFSYDVKMKEKGDIPEGYSVSREKKERFSLILESASTNQTSMYLCASSPLAGEGTDTQYFGPGTRLTVL.

CDR3 protein: CASSHMTAPSTDTQYF. In DNA form, the CDR3 reads TGTGCCAGCAGCCATATGACAGCCCCTAGCACAGATACGCAGTATTTT. The genes are TRBV7-9 and TRBJ2-3; a weak D match, TRBD1 (5 bases). Trimming took off 5 bases at V and 0 bases at J, with 15 bases between the two ends. The CDR3 sequence is 16 residues long. CDR1 is SEHNR and CDR2 is FQNEAQ in the germline V gene (reference sequence).

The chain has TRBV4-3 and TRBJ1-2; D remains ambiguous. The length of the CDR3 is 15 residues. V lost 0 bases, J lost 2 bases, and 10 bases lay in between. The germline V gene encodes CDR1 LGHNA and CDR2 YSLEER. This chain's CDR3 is CASSQDYAGNYGYTF. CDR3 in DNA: TGCGCCAGCAGCCAAGATTATGCCGGGAACTATGGCTACACCTTC.

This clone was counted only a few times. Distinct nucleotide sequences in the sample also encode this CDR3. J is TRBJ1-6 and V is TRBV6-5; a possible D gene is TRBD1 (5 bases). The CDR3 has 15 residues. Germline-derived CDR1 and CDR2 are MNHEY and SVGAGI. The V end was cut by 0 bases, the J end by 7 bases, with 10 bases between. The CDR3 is CASSYSGQSNSPLHF. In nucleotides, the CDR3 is TGTGCCAGCAGTTACTCGGGGCAGTCAAATTCACCCCTCCACTTT.

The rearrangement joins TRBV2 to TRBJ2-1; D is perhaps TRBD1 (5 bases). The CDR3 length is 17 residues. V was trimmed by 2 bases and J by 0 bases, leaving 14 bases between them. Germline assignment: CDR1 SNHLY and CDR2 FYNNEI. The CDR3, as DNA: TGTGCCAGCAGTGAAAGGCCAGGGCCGGTCTCCTACAATGAGCAGTTCTTC. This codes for CASSERPGPVSYNEQFF.

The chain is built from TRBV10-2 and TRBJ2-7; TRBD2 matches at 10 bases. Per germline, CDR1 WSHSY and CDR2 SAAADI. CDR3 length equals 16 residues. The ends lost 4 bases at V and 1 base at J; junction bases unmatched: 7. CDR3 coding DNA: TGCGCCAGCAGTGGGAGCGGGAGGGGAATTTCCTACGAGCAGTACTTC. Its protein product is CASSGSGRGISYEQYF.

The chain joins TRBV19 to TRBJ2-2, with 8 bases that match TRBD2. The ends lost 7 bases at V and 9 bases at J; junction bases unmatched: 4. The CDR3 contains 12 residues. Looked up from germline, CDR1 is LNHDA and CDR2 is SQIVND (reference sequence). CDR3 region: CASISGARELFF. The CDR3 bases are TGTGCCAGTATTAGCGGGGCCAGGGAGCTGTTTTTT.

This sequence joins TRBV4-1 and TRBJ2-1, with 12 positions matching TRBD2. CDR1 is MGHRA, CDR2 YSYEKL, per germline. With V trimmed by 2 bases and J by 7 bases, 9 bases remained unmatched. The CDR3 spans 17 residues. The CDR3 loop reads CASSQLGGLAGFNEQFF. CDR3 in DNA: TGCGCCAGCAGCCAATTGGGGGGACTAGCGGGTTTTAATGAGCAGTTCTTC.

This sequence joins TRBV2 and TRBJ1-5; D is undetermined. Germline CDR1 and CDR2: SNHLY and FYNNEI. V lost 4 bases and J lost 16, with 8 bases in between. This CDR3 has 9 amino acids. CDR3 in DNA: TGTGCCAGCAGTGTTCGAGAACATTTT. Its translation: CASSVREHF.

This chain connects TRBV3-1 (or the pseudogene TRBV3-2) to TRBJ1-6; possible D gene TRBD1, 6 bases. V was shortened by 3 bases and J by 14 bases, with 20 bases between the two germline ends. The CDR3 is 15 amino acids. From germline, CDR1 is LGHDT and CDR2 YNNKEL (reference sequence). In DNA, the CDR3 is TGTGCCAGCAGCCAGGGGGACACGCCTCACTCAACCCTCCACTTT. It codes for CASSQGDTPHSTLHF.

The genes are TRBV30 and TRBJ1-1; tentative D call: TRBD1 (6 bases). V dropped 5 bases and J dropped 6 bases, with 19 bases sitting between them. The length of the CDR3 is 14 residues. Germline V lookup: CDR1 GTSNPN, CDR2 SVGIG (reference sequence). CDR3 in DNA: TGTGCCTGGGAAACCACAGGGATGGGGTCTGAAGCTTTCTTT. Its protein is CAWETTGMGSEAFF.

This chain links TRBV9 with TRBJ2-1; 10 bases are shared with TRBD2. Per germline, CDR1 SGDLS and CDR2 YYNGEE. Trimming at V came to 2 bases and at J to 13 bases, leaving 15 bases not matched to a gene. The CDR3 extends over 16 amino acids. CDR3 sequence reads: CASSVIASGGRSTQFF. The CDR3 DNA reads TGTGCCAGCAGCGTCATTGCTAGCGGGGGCCGTTCCACACAGTTCTTC.

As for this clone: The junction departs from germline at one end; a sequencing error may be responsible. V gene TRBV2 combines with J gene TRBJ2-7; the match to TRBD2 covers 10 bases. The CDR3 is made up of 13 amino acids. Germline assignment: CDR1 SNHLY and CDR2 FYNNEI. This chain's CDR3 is CASTLGIAGGSNF. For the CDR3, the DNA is TGTGCCAGCACCCTTGGGATAGCGGGAGGCTCTAACTTC.

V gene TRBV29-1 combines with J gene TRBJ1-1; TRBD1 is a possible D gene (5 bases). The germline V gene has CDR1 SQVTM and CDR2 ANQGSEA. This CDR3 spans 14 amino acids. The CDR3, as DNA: TGCAGTGTCCCCGGAGGGGTGATTGGTACTGAAGCTTTCTTT. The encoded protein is CSVPGGVIGTEAFF.

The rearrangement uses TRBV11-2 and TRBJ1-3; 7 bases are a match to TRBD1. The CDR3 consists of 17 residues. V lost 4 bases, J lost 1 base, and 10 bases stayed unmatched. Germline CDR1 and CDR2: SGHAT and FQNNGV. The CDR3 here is CASSSTDRSTSGNTIYF. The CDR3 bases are TGTGCCAGCAGCTCGACGGACAGGTCCACTTCTGGAAACACCATATATTTT.

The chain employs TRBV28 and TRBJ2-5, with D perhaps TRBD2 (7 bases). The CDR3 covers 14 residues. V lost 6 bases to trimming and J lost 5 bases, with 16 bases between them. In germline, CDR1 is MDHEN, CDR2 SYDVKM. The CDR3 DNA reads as TGTGCCAGCAGCCGGCAAAGGGGGGGCGAGACCCAGTACTTC. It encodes CASSRQRGGETQYF.

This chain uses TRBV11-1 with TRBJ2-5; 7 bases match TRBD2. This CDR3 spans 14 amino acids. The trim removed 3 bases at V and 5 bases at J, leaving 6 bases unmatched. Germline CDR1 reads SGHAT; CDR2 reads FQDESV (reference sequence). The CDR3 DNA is TGTGCCAGCAGCTTGTCGGGGGGAAGGGAGACCCAGTACTTC. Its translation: CASSLSGGRETQYF.

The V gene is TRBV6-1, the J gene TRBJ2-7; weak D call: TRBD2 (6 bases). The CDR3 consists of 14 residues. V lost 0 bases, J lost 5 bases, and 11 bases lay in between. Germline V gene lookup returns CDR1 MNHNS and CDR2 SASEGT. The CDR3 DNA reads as TGTGCCAGCAGTGAAGCGTGGGGGGATAACGAGCAGTACTTC. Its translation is CASSEAWGDNEQYF.